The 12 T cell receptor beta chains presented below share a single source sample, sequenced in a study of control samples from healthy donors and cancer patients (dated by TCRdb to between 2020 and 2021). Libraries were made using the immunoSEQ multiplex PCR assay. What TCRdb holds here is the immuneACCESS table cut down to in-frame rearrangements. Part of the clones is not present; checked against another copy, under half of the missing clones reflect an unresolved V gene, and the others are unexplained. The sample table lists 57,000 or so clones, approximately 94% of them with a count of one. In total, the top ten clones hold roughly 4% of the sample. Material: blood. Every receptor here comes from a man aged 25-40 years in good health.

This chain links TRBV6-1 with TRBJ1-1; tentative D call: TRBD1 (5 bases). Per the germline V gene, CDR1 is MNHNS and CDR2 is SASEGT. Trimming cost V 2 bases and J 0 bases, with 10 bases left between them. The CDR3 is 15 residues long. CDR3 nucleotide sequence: TGTGCCAGCAGTGAATCTCGGGGGATGAACACTGAAGCTTTCTTT. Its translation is CASSESRGMNTEAFF.

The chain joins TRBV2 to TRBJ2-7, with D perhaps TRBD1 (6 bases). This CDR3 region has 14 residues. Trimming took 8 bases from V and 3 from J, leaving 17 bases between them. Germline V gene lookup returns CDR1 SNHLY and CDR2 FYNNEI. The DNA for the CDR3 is TGTGCCAGCCATGGGACAAGGATTAGCTACGAGCAGTACTTC. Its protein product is CASHGTRISYEQYF.

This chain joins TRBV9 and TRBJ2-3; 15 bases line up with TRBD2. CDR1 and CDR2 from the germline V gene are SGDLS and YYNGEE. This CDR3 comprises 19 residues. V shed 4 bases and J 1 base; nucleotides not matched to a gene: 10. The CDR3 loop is CASSPLGLAGGGGTDTQYF. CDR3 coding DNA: TGTGCCAGCAGCCCTCTTGGACTAGCGGGAGGGGGGGGCACAGATACGCAGTATTTT.

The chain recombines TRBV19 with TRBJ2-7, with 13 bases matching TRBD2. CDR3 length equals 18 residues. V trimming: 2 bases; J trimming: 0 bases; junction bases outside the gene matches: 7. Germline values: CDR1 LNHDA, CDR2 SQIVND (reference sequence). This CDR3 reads CASSILLAGGLNSYEQYF. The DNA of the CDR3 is TGTGCCAGTAGTATACTACTAGCGGGAGGGCTTAACTCCTACGAGCAGTACTTC.

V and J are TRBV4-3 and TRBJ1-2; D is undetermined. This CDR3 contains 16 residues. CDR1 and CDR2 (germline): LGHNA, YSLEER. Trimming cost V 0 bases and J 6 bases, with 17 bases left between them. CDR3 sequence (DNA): TGCGCCAGCAGCCAAGAACTCAGGCTTGAAGAAAATGGCTACACCTTC. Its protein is CASSQELRLEENGYTF.

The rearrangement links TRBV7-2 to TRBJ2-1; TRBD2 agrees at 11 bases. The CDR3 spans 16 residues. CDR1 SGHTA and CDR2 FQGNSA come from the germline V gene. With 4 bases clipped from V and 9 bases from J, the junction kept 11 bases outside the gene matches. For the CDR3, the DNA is TGTGCCAGCAGCTCAAGGGTAGCGGGGGGGCCGGCTGAGCAGTTCTTC. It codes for CASSSRVAGGPAEQFF.

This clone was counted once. The CDR3 DNA follows: TGCGCCAGCTCCACAGGGGGTAAGAAGCAGTTCTTC. Translating gives CASSTGGKKQFF. The chain links TRBV5-1 to TRBJ2-1; TRBD1 matches 8 bases. The CDR3 length is 12 residues. The V segment lost 7 bases and the J segment 11 bases; nucleotides outside the gene matches: 8. Germline CDR1 and CDR2: SGHRS and YFSETQ.

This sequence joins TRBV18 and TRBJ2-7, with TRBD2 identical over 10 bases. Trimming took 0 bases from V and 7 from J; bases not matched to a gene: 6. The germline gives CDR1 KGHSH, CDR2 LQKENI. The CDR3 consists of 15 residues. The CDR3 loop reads CASSPPTSGPGEQYF. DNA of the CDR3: TGTGCCAGCTCACCACCGACTAGCGGGCCGGGGGAGCAGTACTTC.

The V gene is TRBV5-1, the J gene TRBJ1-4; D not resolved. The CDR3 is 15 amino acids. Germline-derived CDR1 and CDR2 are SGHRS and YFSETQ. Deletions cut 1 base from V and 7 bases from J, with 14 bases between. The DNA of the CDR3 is TGCGCCAGCAGCTTGAACTGGGAACAGCCTGAAAAACTGTTTTTT. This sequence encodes CASSLNWEQPEKLFF. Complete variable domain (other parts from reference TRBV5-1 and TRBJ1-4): KAGVTQTPRYLIKTRGQQVTLSCSPISGHRSVSWYQQTPGQGLQFLFEYFSETQRNKGNFPGRFSGRQFSNSRSEMNVSTLELGDSALYLCASSLNWEQPEKLFFGSGTQLSVL.

The CDR3 bases are TGCGCCAGCAGCCACATTGGAAGAGGCCCGGGGGGCACTGAAGCTTTCTTT. It yields the protein CASSHIGRGPGGTEAFF. This sequence joins TRBV4-1 and TRBJ1-1; D may be TRBD1 (5 bases). Trimming took off 3 bases at V and 4 bases at J, with 21 bases between the two ends. The germline CDR1 and CDR2 sequences are MGHRA and YSYEKL. This CDR3 has 17 amino acids.

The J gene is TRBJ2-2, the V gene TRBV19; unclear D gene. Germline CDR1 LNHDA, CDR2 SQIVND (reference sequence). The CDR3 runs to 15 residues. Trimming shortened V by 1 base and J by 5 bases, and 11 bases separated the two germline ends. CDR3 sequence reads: CASSIAYQPTGELFF. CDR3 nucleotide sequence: TGTGCCAGTAGTATAGCTTACCAACCGACCGGGGAGCTGTTTTTT. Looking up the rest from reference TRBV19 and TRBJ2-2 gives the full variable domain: DGGITQSPKYLFRKEGQNVTLSCEQNLNHDAMYWYRQDPGQGLRLIYYSQIVNDFQKGDIAEGYSVSREKKESFPLTVTSAQKNPTAFYLCASSIAYQPTGELFFGEGSRLTVL.

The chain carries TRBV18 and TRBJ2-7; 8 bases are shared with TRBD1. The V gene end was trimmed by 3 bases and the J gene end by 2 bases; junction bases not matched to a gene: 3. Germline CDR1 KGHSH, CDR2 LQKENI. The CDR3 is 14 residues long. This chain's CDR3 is CASSPRDRTYEQYF. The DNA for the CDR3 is TGTGCCAGCTCACCCCGGGACAGGACCTACGAGCAGTACTTC.